These 8 T cell receptor beta chains originate from one sample sequenced in a study of control samples from healthy donors and cancer patients. Only in-frame clones appear in the TCRdb table, and some are missing; sequencing was by immunoSEQ multiplex PCR. The sample records approximately 230,000 clones, approximately 80% being singletons. Input material: PBMCs. Source of these receptors: a woman aged 60 to 75 with lung cancer.

This rearrangement joins TRBV5-4 to TRBJ2-7, with D uncertain. Germline CDR1 reads SGHNT; CDR2 reads YYREEE (reference sequence). Trimming pared 0 bases from V and 6 bases from J, leaving 7 bases between. The CDR3 covers 12 residues. CDR3 sequence (DNA): TGTGCCAGCAGCTTGGCGGTTGGCGAGCAGTACTTC. This codes for CASSLAVGEQYF.

V usage is TRBV11-2 and J usage is TRBJ2-3, with 10 bases aligning to TRBD2. CDR3 length: 17 residues. Germline lookup yields CDR1 SGHAT and CDR2 FQNNGV. With V trimmed by 0 bases and J by 2 bases, 5 bases remained unmatched. CDR3 protein: CASSLDSLAGLTDTQYF. CDR3 DNA sequence: TGTGCCAGCAGCTTAGACTCACTAGCGGGGCTCACAGATACGCAGTATTTT. Looking up the rest from reference TRBV11-2 and TRBJ2-3 gives the full variable domain: EAGVAQSPRYKIIEKRQSVAFWCNPISGHATLYWYQQILGQGPKLLIQFQNNGVVDDSQLPKDRFSAERLKGVDSTLKIQPAKLEDSAVYLCASSLDSLAGLTDTQYFGPGTRLTVL.

The chain uses TRBV12-3 or TRBV12-4 and TRBJ1-2, with D unresolved. V was trimmed by 6 bases and J by 3 bases, leaving 8 bases between them. CDR3 length equals 12 residues. The CDR3 DNA reads as TGTGCCAGCAGCCAGGTACACTATGGCTACACCTTC. Protein product: CASSQVHYGYTF.

The chain employs TRBV9 and TRBJ2-2, with 11 nucleotides matching TRBD1. Germline CDR1 SGDLS, CDR2 YYNGEE. The trim removed 4 bases at V and 6 bases at J, leaving 8 bases unmatched. The CDR3 contains 16 residues. The CDR3 loop reads CASSPRTGGIAGELFF. Written as DNA, the CDR3 is TGTGCCAGCAGCCCGAGGACAGGGGGCATTGCCGGGGAGCTGTTTTTT. The variable domain in full, completed from reference TRBV9 and TRBJ2-2, reads DSGVTQTPKHLITATGQRVTLRCSPRSGDLSVYWYQQSLDQGLQFLIQYYNGEERAKGNILERFSAQQFPDLHSELNLSSLELGDSALYFCASSPRTGGIAGELFFGEGSRLTVL.

This clone came up once. The chain recombines TRBV19 with TRBJ2-7; D is uncertain. Germline CDR1 and CDR2: LNHDA and SQIVND (reference sequence). This CDR3 spans 13 amino acids. Deletions cut 3 bases from V and 1 base from J, with 7 bases between. The CDR3 region has the DNA TGTGCCAGTAGTATTCATGGTTCCTACGAGCAGTACTTC. Translating it yields CASSIHGSYEQYF. Supplemented by reference TRBV19 and TRBJ2-7, the full variable domain reads DGGITQSPKYLFRKEGQNVTLSCEQNLNHDAMYWYRQDPGQGLRLIYYSQIVNDFQKGDIAEGYSVSREKKESFPLTVTSAQKNPTAFYLCASSIHGSYEQYFGPGTRLTVT.

The genes are TRBV10-3 and TRBJ1-5, with no clear D. This CDR3 has 14 amino acids. V lost 6 bases to trimming and J lost 4 bases, with 13 bases between them. The germline gives CDR1 ENHRY, CDR2 SYGVKD. This CDR3 reads CAISSGNGNQPQHF. The CDR3 DNA reads as TGTGCCATCAGCTCGGGGAATGGAAATCAGCCCCAGCATTTT.

The CDR3 spells CASSLGTASSTDTQYF. As DNA, the CDR3 is TGTGCCAGCAGCCTGGGGACAGCCTCTAGCACAGATACGCAGTATTTT. V gene TRBV11-2 combines with J gene TRBJ2-3, with 7 positions matching TRBD1. Germline assignment: CDR1 SGHAT and CDR2 FQNNGV. The trim removed 5 bases at V and 0 bases at J, leaving 8 bases unmatched. CDR3 length: 16 residues. The full variable domain, in which reference TRBV11-2 and TRBJ2-3 provide the parts outside the CDR3, is EAGVAQSPRYKIIEKRQSVAFWCNPISGHATLYWYQQILGQGPKLLIQFQNNGVVDDSQLPKDRFSAERLKGVDSTLKIQPAKLEDSAVYLCASSLGTASSTDTQYFGPGTRLTVL.

About this clone itself: Other DNA sequences in the same sample also yield this CDR3. V gene TRBV12-3 or TRBV12-4 combines with J gene TRBJ2-3; D unresolved. The CDR3 is made up of 12 amino acids. V dropped 3 bases and J dropped 2 bases, with 3 bases sitting between them. CDR3 nucleotides: TGTGCCAGCAGTTTTTACACAGATACGCAGTATTTT. Translation gives CASSFYTDTQYF.